The present entry profiles one T cell receptor (beta chain) with its context. This CDR3 contains 14 residues. Germline assignment: CDR1 LNHDA and CDR2 SQIVND (reference sequence). V lost 5 bases to trimming and J lost 3 bases; unmatched junction nucleotides: 3. Original analysis: Counts of nucleated cells, estimated from reference gene primer amplification, were obtained. Clones were sequenced by immunoSEQ multiplex PCR, and TCRdb holds only the in-frame ones, with some missing. That table furnishes V, J and clone size, whereas the DNA furnished D and trimming. Here the sample spans roughly 300,000 clones, 86% being singletons. This sample is part of a study of blood T cell repertoires in COVID-19. Study-wide context: Acute and convalescent COVID-19 specimens originated in the United States, Italy and Spain.

Input material: peripheral blood. This TCR was sampled from a woman aged 50 to 60 with acute or convalescent COVID-19. The chain employs TRBV19 and TRBJ2-1; TRBD1 agrees at 8 bases. CDR3 protein: CASSPGGYYNEQFF. Here the CDR3 DNA reads TGTGCCAGTAGTCCAGGGGGCTACTACAATGAGCAGTTCTTC. The complete variable domain, with remaining parts taken from reference TRBV19 and TRBJ2-1, reads DGGITQSPKYLFRKEGQNVTLSCEQNLNHDAMYWYRQDPGQGLRLIYYSQIVNDFQKGDIAEGYSVSREKKESFPLTVTSAQKNPTAFYLCASSPGGYYNEQFFGPGTRLTVL.